This T cell receptor (beta chain) is drawn from a study of T-cell reconstitution after alpha-beta-depleted transplantation in children. The TCRbeta library was prepared with unique molecular identifiers. Each CDR3 protein gets one entry after TCRdb re-called the PCR reads with MiXCR. The sample consists of 600,000 to 700,000 distinct CDR3 sequences, around 17% of them appearing once. The germline V gene has CDR1 MNHNS and CDR2 SASEGT. The CDR3 has 13 residues. V lost 6 bases and J lost 14, with 21 bases in between. There are many counts of this clonotype. This chain joins TRBV6-1 and TRBJ2-3, with D perhaps TRBD2 (5 bases). The source material was PBMCs from the stem cell graft donor, sampled from the stem cell graft. This sequence originates from a human donor who donated a stem cell graft to a child with acute myeloid leukemia. CDR3 nucleotides: TGTGCCAGCAGCCCACAGCCGAGGACTCTAACGTATTTT. It specifies CASSPQPRTLTYF.